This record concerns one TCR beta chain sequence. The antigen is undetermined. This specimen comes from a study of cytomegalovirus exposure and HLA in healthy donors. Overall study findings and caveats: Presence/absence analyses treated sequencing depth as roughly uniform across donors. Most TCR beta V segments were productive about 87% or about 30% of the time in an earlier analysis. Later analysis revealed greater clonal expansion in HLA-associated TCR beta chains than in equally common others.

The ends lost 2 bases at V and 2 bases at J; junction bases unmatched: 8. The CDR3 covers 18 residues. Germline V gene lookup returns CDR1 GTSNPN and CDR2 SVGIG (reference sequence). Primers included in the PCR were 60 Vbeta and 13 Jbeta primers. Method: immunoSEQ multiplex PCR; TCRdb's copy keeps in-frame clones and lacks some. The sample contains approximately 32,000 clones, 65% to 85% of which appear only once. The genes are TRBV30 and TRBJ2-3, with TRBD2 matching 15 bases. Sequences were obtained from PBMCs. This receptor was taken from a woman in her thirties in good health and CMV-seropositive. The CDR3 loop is CAWSSSGLAGGHTDTQYF. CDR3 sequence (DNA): TGTGCCTGGAGTTCTTCGGGACTAGCGGGGGGACACACAGATACGCAGTATTTT.